These T cell receptor beta chains were read from a single sample in a study of T cell changes during pregnancy in multiple sclerosis. The protocol was immunoSEQ multiplex PCR, while the TCRdb copy is restricted to in-frame clones and leaves out a portion. In the table there are roughly 33,000 clones, roughly nine tenths of which are singletons. The specimen was CD4+ T cells from peripheral blood mononuclear cells, collected in the third trimester of pregnancy. Source of these receptors: a female donor in good health, enrolled as a control in a pregnancy study. CDR3s include the opening cysteine and the closing phenylalanine or tryptophan. A D gene is named only where the DNA matches it firmly. Expanded clones get a size class; other rows say once, few or many, or leave the size out.

j_call clone_size v_call d_call cdr3_aa cdr3_nt
TRBJ2-6 . TRBV2 TRBD1 CASRGDRGLSGANVLTF TGTGCCAGCAGGGGAGACAGGGGCCTCTCTGGGGCCAACGTCCTGACTTTC
TRBJ2-5 . TRBV11-1 TRBD1 CASSNRGTLETQYF TGTGCCAGCAGCAACAGGGGCACTCTAGAGACCCAGTACTTC
TRBJ2-7 . TRBV28 TRBD1 CASRLTTGSEQYF TGTGCCAGCAGATTGACGACAGGGTCGGAGCAGTACTTC
TRBJ1-5 . TRBV2 . CASSDGQRNRPQHF TGTGCCAGCAGCGACGGACAGCGGAATCGGCCCCAGCATTTT
TRBJ1-2 . TRBV5-1 TRBD1 CASSLSPGQGAYGYTF TGCGCCAGCAGCTTGTCCCCCGGACAGGGGGCGTATGGCTACACCTTC
TRBJ2-3 . TRBV4-1 TRBD1 CASSQSRTGLTDTQYF TGCGCCAGCAGCCAAAGTAGGACAGGGCTCACAGATACGCAGTATTTT
TRBJ2-7 . TRBV29-1 . CSVDLPTGPYEQYF TGCAGCGTTGATTTACCGACAGGTCCCTACGAGCAGTACTTC
TRBJ1-4 . TRBV28 . CASSFLAGKSNEKLFF TGTGCCAGCAGTTTCCTGGCAGGGAAAAGCAATGAAAAACTGTTTTTT
TRBJ1-2 once TRBV10-3 . CAISEFFLGGNYGYTF TGTGCCATCAGTGAGTTTTTTCTGGGAGGTAACTATGGCTACACCTTC
TRBJ1-3 . TRBV19 . CASSMDRFSGNTIYF TGTGCCAGTAGTATGGACAGATTCTCTGGAAACACCATATATTTT
TRBJ1-2 . TRBV7-9 . CASSLVAYGYTF TGTGCCAGCAGCTTAGTGGCCTATGGCTACACCTTC
TRBJ2-1 . TRBV5-4 TRBD2 CASSSVVAGGNEQFF TGTGCCAGCAGCTCCGTGGTAGCGGGGGGCAATGAGCAGTTCTTC
TRBJ1-5 . TRBV7-9 . CASSPGVIGNQPQHF TGTGCCAGCAGCCCAGGGGTGATAGGCAATCAGCCCCAGCATTTT
TRBJ2-5 . TRBV7-3 . CASSLSAGKETQYF TGTGCCAGCAGCTTATCGGCGGGTAAAGAGACCCAGTACTTC
TRBJ1-2 . TRBV28 . CASSQTQLANYGYTF TGTGCCAGCAGCCAGACACAGTTAGCTAACTATGGCTACACCTTC
TRBJ2-3 . TRBV4-2 TRBD2 CASSQPSGGVGDTQYF TGTGCCAGCAGCCAACCGAGCGGGGGGGTCGGAGATACGCAGTATTTT
TRBJ1-4 few TRBV28 TRBD1 CASSLKGGTGYEKLFF TGTGCCAGCAGTTTAAAAGGCGGGACAGGGTATGAAAAACTGTTTTTT
TRBJ2-7 . TRBV28 . CASSPRVDRDEQYF TGTGCCAGCAGTCCCCGAGTAGATCGGGACGAGCAGTACTTC
TRBJ2-3 . TRBV6-6 . CASSSGGRQYF TGTGCCAGCAGCTCGGGGGGCCGGCAGTATTTT
TRBJ1-1 few TRBV29-1 . CSVELAPGNTEAFF TGCAGCGTTGAATTGGCCCCGGGGAACACTGAAGCTTTCTTT
TRBJ1-1 . TRBV9 . CASSVAGSTEAFF TGTGCCAGCAGCGTAGCGGGGAGCACTGAAGCTTTCTTT
TRBJ2-3 . TRBV2 TRBD2 CASSLGRTSIMDTQYF TGTGCCAGCAGCTTGGGTCGGACTAGCATAATGGATACGCAGTATTTT
TRBJ1-4 . TRBV5-1 TRBD1 CASSPRGTGQGGWNEKLFF TGCGCCAGCAGCCCTAGGGGTACGGGACAGGGCGGATGGAATGAAAAACTGTTTTTT
TRBJ2-7 . TRBV5-1 TRBD1 CASSRDRGHEQYF TGCGCCAGCAGCCGGGACAGGGGCCACGAGCAGTACTTC
TRBJ2-6 . TRBV7-8 TRBD1 CASSLDGRGRAGANVLTF TGTGCCAGCAGCTTAGATGGCAGGGGGCGCGCTGGGGCCAACGTCCTGACTTTC
TRBJ1-1 once TRBV5-4 . CASSPTGRAEAFF TGTGCCAGCAGCCCTACAGGGAGAGCTGAAGCTTTCTTT
TRBJ2-7 . TRBV28 . CASRPGQTYEQYF TGTGCCAGCAGGCCGGGACAAACCTACGAGCAGTACTTC
TRBJ2-3 . TRBV7-9 TRBD1 CASSLTGVTDTQYF TGTGCCAGCAGCTTGACAGGGGTTACAGATACGCAGTATTTT
TRBJ2-3 . TRBV27 TRBD1 CASSYFDRGGDTQYF TGTGCCAGCAGTTATTTTGACAGGGGTGGCGATACGCAGTATTTT
TRBJ1-1 . TRBV5-1 . CASSTGGLLRQEAMNTEAFF TGCGCCAGCAGCACGGGGGGGTTATTGAGGCAGGAGGCGATGAACACTGAAGCTTTCTTT
TRBJ2-3 . TRBV4-2 . CASSQAEGLTDTQYF TGTGCCAGCAGCCAAGCGGAGGGGCTCACAGATACGCAGTATTTT
TRBJ1-5 . TRBV19 TRBD1 CASSPQGNQPQHF TGTGCCAGTAGTCCACAGGGGAATCAGCCCCAGCATTTT
TRBJ1-2 . TRBV28 . CASTQGTYGYTF TGTGCCAGCACCCAGGGTACCTATGGCTACACCTTC
TRBJ2-4 once TRBV2 TRBD2 CASNSGRGNIQYF TGTGCCAGCAATAGCGGGAGGGGAAACATTCAGTACTTC
TRBJ1-1 . TRBV5-4 . CASSQAGGTEAFF TGTGCCAGCAGCCAGGCGGGGGGCACTGAAGCTTTCTTT
TRBJ1-1 . TRBV5-1 TRBD1 CASSLGTGVDTEAFF TGCGCCAGCAGCTTGGGAACAGGGGTGGACACTGAAGCTTTCTTT
TRBJ2-1 . TRBV5-1 . CASSLATGVSYNEQFF TGCGCCAGCAGCTTGGCCACGGGGGTCTCCTACAATGAGCAGTTCTTC
TRBJ2-2 . TRBV11-3 . CASSLDFRGDTGELFF TGTGCCAGCAGCTTAGATTTCAGGGGTGACACCGGGGAGCTGTTTTTT
TRBJ2-7 . TRBV6-6 . CASTLDIYYEQYF TGTGCCAGCACTCTGGACATCTACTACGAGCAGTACTTC
TRBJ2-3 once TRBV25-1 . CALAEADTDTQYF TGTGCCTTAGCGGAGGCGGACACAGATACGCAGTATTTT
TRBJ1-1 . TRBV28 . CASSQTPFAFF TGTGCCAGCAGTCAGACACCGTTCGCTTTCTTT
TRBJ1-1 . TRBV2 . CASNARQMNTEAFF TGTGCCAGCAATGCAAGACAGATGAACACTGAAGCTTTCTTT
TRBJ1-1 . TRBV19 . CASSIDLAVSTEAFF TGTGCCAGTAGTATAGATCTGGCGGTGAGCACTGAAGCTTTCTTT